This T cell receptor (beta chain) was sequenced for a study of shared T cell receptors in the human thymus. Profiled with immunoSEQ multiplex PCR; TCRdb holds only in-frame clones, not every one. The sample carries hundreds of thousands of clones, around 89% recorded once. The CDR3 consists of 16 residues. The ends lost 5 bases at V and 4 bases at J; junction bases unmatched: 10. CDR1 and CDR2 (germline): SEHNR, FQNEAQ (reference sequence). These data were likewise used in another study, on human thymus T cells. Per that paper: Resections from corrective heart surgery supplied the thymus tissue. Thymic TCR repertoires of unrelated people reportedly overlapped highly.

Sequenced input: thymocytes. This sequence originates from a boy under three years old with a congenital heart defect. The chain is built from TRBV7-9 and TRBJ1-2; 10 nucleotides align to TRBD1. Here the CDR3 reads CASSAWTGGQAYGYTF. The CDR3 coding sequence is TGTGCCAGCAGCGCCTGGACAGGGGGTCAGGCCTATGGCTACACCTTC.